This T cell receptor (beta chain) was profiled in a study of graft-versus-host responses after intestinal transplantation. Whole-study context: Among the recipients, transplants were multivisceral, liver-intestinal, or isolated intestinal. Each patient got anti-thymocyte globulin induction, then tacrolimus and steroids for approximately 3 years.

Generated by immunoSEQ multiplex PCR, the TCRdb table keeps only in-frame clones and is missing some. The sample has 30,000 to 50,000 clones, 90% to 95% seen once. In the case of this clone: Its antigen remains unidentified.

Regarding the study as a whole: Some patients had graft-donor T cell macrochimerism. In their allografts, the ratios of graft-versus-host to host-versus-graft T cell clones were high. The marrow of recipients harbored GvH clones, and ileum or blood showed some of them first.

Source: unstimulated CD8+ T cells sorted from spleen or lymph node cells, taken before transplant. The clonotype originates from a human donor who was the organ donor for an intestinal transplant.

The CDR3 DNA reads as TGTGCCAGCATCGGGGGACCCACTGGGGCCAACGTCCTGACTTTC. This sequence encodes CASIGGPTGANVLTF. V usage is TRBV7-9 and J usage is TRBJ2-6; D perhaps matches TRBD2 (6 bases). CDR1 SEHNR and CDR2 FQNEAQ come from the germline V gene (reference sequence). Trimming shortened V by 7 bases and J by 2 bases, and 12 bases separated the two germline ends. This CDR3 is built from 15 residues.